The 22 T cell receptor beta chains listed next were all sequenced from one sample in a study of naive and memory T cell subsets (dated by TCRdb to the late 2010s). These receptors' targets are unknown. The protocol used for the library was UMI-ligation and nested PCR. The run used an Illumina MiSeq. An equimolar mix of two oligonucleotides covering both TRBC1 and TRBC2 was used as the beta constant-region primer. The ligated cDNA went through four rounds of PCR with nested alpha and beta constant-region primers together with the SP2 primer. The raw public data were reprocessed by TCRdb itself: fastp quality trimming at Q25, MiXCR clonotype calling, in-frame beta chains only. Each entry merges the rows of one CDR3 protein and shows their most common DNA and genes. The sample table contains tens of thousands of distinct CDR3 sequences; only one count was recorded for roughly 12% of them. The leading ten clones occupy approximately 0.14% of the sample.

Broad study findings and their caveats: Naive repertoires, especially CD8, contained a few larger clonotypes, possibly memory cells re-expressing CD45RA.

The sample comprised naive CD4+ T cells from blood. What this sample's cell subset or site label stands for: naive T cells, CD45RA high CD27+. These receptors all come from a human donor in good health.

The chain carries TRBV6-6 and TRBJ1-2, with 8 bases that match TRBD1. This CDR3 is 16 amino acids long. Germline trimming cut 2 bases from V and 2 bases from J; bases unmatched to any gene: 7. CDR1 and CDR2 from the germline V gene are MNHNY and SVGAGI (reference sequence). CDR3 sequence reads: CASSYNRDRLNYGYTF. Written as DNA, the CDR3 is TGTGCCAGCAGTTACAACCGGGACAGGCTAAACTATGGCTACACCTTC.

V and J are TRBV27 and TRBJ2-7; the D gene is possibly TRBD1 (5 bases). Per the germline V gene, CDR1 is MNHEY and CDR2 is SMNVEV (reference sequence). Trimming cost V 8 bases and J 0 bases, with 14 bases left between them. This CDR3 is 14 amino acids long. CDR3 residues: CASSKSDSSYEQYF. The CDR3 coding sequence is TGTGCCAGCTCTAAAAGCGACAGCTCCTACGAGCAGTACTTC.

This chain joins TRBV18 and TRBJ1-1, with D possibly matching TRBD1 (6 bases). The CDR3 runs 14 residues. V lost 3 bases and J 0 bases, leaving 8 bases between the germline ends. Germline lookup yields CDR1 KGHSH and CDR2 LQKENI. Here the CDR3 reads CASSPGHMNTEAFF. DNA of the CDR3: TGTGCCAGCTCACCGGGACACATGAACACTGAAGCTTTCTTT.

The rearrangement links TRBV6-2 or TRBV6-3 to TRBJ1-2, with a tentative D call TRBD1 (5 bases). The CDR3 is made up of 14 amino acids. CDR1 and CDR2 from the germline V gene are MNHEY and SVGEGT. The V gene lost 2 bases and the J gene lost 3 bases, with 10 bases spanning the gap. The CDR3 DNA reads TGTGCCAGCAGTTACCAGGCAGGGTACTATGGCTACACCTTC. This translates into CASSYQAGYYGYTF.

This chain links TRBV9 with TRBJ2-3; a weak D match, TRBD2 (6 bases). The CDR3 has 15 residues. The germline V and J ends were trimmed by 7 bases and 0 bases, with 15 bases remaining between them. Germline assignment: CDR1 SGDLS and CDR2 YYNGEE. This chain's CDR3 is CASGNSLASTDTQYF. The DNA of the CDR3 is TGTGCCAGCGGCAACTCGCTAGCGAGCACAGATACGCAGTATTTT.

The table lists this clonotype with many counts. The chain links TRBV4-2 to TRBJ2-1; the match to TRBD2 covers 9 bases. Losses at the gene ends were 0 bases for V and 2 bases for J; bases not matched to a gene: 2. Germline-derived CDR1 and CDR2 are LGHNA and YNFKEQ. The CDR3 contains 16 residues. The CDR3 nucleotides are TGTGCCAGCAGCCAAGAAGCGGGAGGTACCTACAATGAGCAGTTCTTC. It is translated as CASSQEAGGTYNEQFF.

This clonotype was found a few times. This chain joins TRBV27 and TRBJ1-5, with D tentatively TRBD1 (6 bases). This CDR3 comprises 15 residues. Germline V lookup: CDR1 MNHEY, CDR2 SMNVEV (reference sequence). V was trimmed by 6 bases and J by 4 bases, leaving 16 bases between them. In DNA form, the CDR3 reads TGTGCCAGCAGACCAACAGGGATGGGTAATCAGCCCCAGCATTTT. This translates into CASRPTGMGNQPQHF.

The chain recombines TRBV12-3 or TRBV12-4 with TRBJ1-5; 12 bases are shared with TRBD1. The CDR3 loop spans 15 amino acids. Germline trimming cut 5 bases from V and 8 bases from J; bases unmatched to any gene: 7. CDR3 in amino acids: CASSPIGTGGKPQHF. As DNA, the CDR3 is TGTGCCAGCAGTCCGATTGGGACAGGGGGCAAGCCCCAGCATTTT.

The table lists this clonotype with a few counts. This chain links TRBV6-2 or TRBV6-3 with TRBJ2-7, with TRBD2 as a possible D gene (6 bases). CDR3 length: 15 amino acids. Germline CDR1 reads MNHEY; CDR2 reads SVGEGT. V was clipped by 4 bases and J by 6 bases, with 19 bases between them. Here the CDR3 DNA reads TGTGCCAGCAGTTCCATAGCGGCCCCGACGGCCGAGCAGTACTTC. It encodes CASSSIAAPTAEQYF.

This clonotype appeared many times. The genes are TRBV4-3 and TRBJ2-3; 8 bases agree with TRBD2. Germline trimming cut 4 bases from V and 4 bases from J; bases unmatched to any gene: 16. The CDR3 runs 18 residues. Germline V gives CDR1 LGHNA, CDR2 YSLEER. The CDR3 protein is CASSPRVLNGGGPDTQYF. The CDR3 nucleotides read TGCGCCAGCAGCCCGAGGGTTCTTAATGGCGGGGGGCCAGATACGCAGTATTTT.

This clonotype turned up a few times. The V gene is TRBV7-9, the J gene TRBJ1-1, with D possibly TRBD1 on 5 matching bases. The germline V and J ends were trimmed by 3 bases and 2 bases, with 10 bases remaining between them. The CDR3 is made up of 14 amino acids. Germline V gene lookup returns CDR1 SEHNR and CDR2 FQNEAQ (reference sequence). CDR3 amino acids: CASSLDNLNTEAFF. The CDR3 DNA reads TGTGCCAGCAGCTTGGACAACCTAAACACTGAAGCTTTCTTT.

This clonotype was seen only a few times. The chain uses TRBV6-1 and TRBJ1-1; unclear D gene. Germline loops: CDR1 MNHNS, CDR2 SASEGT. Trimming shortened V by 6 bases and J by 3 bases, and 8 bases separated the two germline ends. There are 12 residues in the CDR3. For the CDR3, the DNA is TGTGCCAGCAGAAGGCTAGACACTGAAGCTTTCTTT. Translating gives CASRRLDTEAFF.

This clonotype was picked up many times. The chain joins TRBV18 to TRBJ1-1; D call uncertain. The germline V gene encodes CDR1 KGHSH and CDR2 LQKENI. V lost 4 bases and J lost 3, with 12 bases in between. The CDR3 loop spans 14 amino acids. CDR3 bases: TGTGCCAGCTCACTGCGGACCGCGGACACTGAAGCTTTCTTT. This codes for CASSLRTADTEAFF.

The chain is built from TRBV11-3 and TRBJ2-1, with D uncertain. V gave up 1 base and J gave up 8 bases, with 6 bases separating them. This CDR3 spans 12 amino acids. Germline CDR1 and CDR2: SGHNT and YENEEA. The CDR3 loop reads CASSLGRDEQFF. In DNA form, the CDR3 reads TGTGCCAGCAGCTTAGGCCGTGATGAGCAGTTCTTC.

This clonotype was counted at least ten times. The V call is TRBV11-2, the J call TRBJ2-1; 14 bases map to TRBD2. The J segment lost 8 bases and the V segment lost 5 bases, leaving 2 bases of the junction unmatched. The CDR3 has 14 residues. CDR1 SGHAT and CDR2 FQNNGV come from the germline V gene. CDR3 bases: TGTGCCAGCAGCCGACTAGCGGGGGGGCATGAGCAGTTCTTC. This encodes CASSRLAGGHEQFF.

The J gene is TRBJ2-3, the V gene TRBV4-3, with unresolved D. The CDR3 length is 13 residues. From germline, CDR1 is LGHNA and CDR2 YSLEER. V dropped 7 bases and J dropped 1 base, with 9 bases sitting between them. This CDR3 reads CASTDPGTDTQYF. Written as DNA, the CDR3 is TGCGCCAGCACCGACCCCGGCACAGATACGCAGTATTTT.

The CDR3 bases are TGTGCCAGCAGTTTGGGACAGGGAAACTCTGGGGCCAACGTCCTGACTTTC. Its translation: CASSLGQGNSGANVLTF. The chain joins TRBV12-3 or TRBV12-4 to TRBJ2-6, with 9 bases identical to TRBD1. The CDR3 sequence is 17 residues long. The V segment lost 3 bases and the J segment 0 bases; nucleotides outside the gene matches: 3.

This clonotype has a count of ten or more. The chain couples TRBV27 to TRBJ1-5; 8 bases align to TRBD1. Germline V gene sequence: CDR1 MNHEY, CDR2 SMNVEV (reference sequence). The CDR3 is 16 amino acids. The V segment lost 4 bases and the J segment 6 bases; nucleotides outside the gene matches: 11. The CDR3 DNA sequence: TGTGCCAGCAGTTCAGGGGGCAAGGGGAGAAGTCAGCCCCAGCATTTT. It is translated as CASSSGGKGRSQPQHF.

This clonotype was detected ten times or more. The chain combines TRBV5-6 with TRBJ1-2; 9 nucleotides agree with TRBD1. There are 13 residues in the CDR3. CDR1 is SGHDT and CDR2 is YYEEEE in the germline V gene. The J segment lost 10 bases and the V segment lost 1 base, leaving 5 bases of the junction unmatched. DNA for the CDR3: TGTGCCAGCAGCTTGTTCGACAGGGGGGACTACACCTTC. Its protein is CASSLFDRGDYTF.

The CDR3: CASKRGTATYEQYF. The CDR3 region has the DNA TGTGCCAGCAAGAGGGGGACTGCCACCTACGAGCAGTACTTC. This sequence joins TRBV2 and TRBJ2-7, with D tentatively TRBD1 or TRBD2 (6 bases each). Trimming took 7 bases from V and 2 from J, leaving 15 bases between them. CDR3 length: 14 amino acids. The germline V gene encodes CDR1 SNHLY and CDR2 FYNNEI.

There are many counts of this clonotype. J is TRBJ1-5 and V is TRBV10-1; the D gene is possibly TRBD1 (5 bases). This CDR3 has 19 residues. V was trimmed by 5 bases and J by 2 bases, leaving 25 bases between them. Germline CDR1 is WNHNN and CDR2 is SYGVQD (reference sequence). The CDR3 DNA reads as TGCGCCAGCAGTAAACTCCCCTGGGTAGGGGATACTCGCAATCAGCCCCAGCATTTT. It codes for CASSKLPWVGDTRNQPQHF.

The chain carries TRBV9 and TRBJ1-5; no reliable D call. Germline lookup yields CDR1 SGDLS and CDR2 YYNGEE. The CDR3 length is 15 residues. V was clipped by 0 bases and J by 1 base, with 8 bases between them. The CDR3 spells CASSVELDSNQPQHF. The DNA for the CDR3 is TGTGCCAGCAGCGTAGAACTCGACAGCAATCAGCCCCAGCATTTT. The complete variable domain, with remaining parts taken from reference TRBV9 and TRBJ1-5, reads DSGVTQTPKHLITATGQRVTLRCSPRSGDLSVYWYQQSLDQGLQFLIQYYNGEERAKGNILERFSAQQFPDLHSELNLSSLELGDSALYFCASSVELDSNQPQHFGDGTRLSIL.